This is a list of T cell receptor beta chains from one sample in a study of cytomegalovirus exposure and HLA in healthy donors. Profiled with immunoSEQ multiplex PCR; TCRdb holds only in-frame clones, not every one. The sample has approximately 110,000 clones, around 77% seen once. The sequencing input was PBMCs. These receptor sequences come from a woman aged 40 to 55 in good health and CMV-seropositive. CDR3s include the opening cysteine and the closing phenylalanine or tryptophan. The D gene is left open where the match is weak. Clone size is stated in some rows and not others, as once, few, many or a class when expanded.

CASRDSSLNYGYTF	TGTGCCAGCAGGGACTCCAGTTTAAACTATGGCTACACCTTC	TRBV2	TRBJ1-2	NA	NA
CASSQDRGRNEQYF	TGTGCCAGCAGCCAGGACAGGGGCCGGAACGAGCAGTACTTC	TRBV9	TRBJ2-7	few	TRBD1
CASSYPTSGSGNEQFF	TGTGCCAGCAGCTACCCCACTAGCGGGAGTGGGAATGAGCAGTTCTTC	TRBV7-9	TRBJ2-1	NA	TRBD2
CASSRLAPTGELFF	TGTGCCAGCAGTCGACTAGCTCCCACCGGGGAGCTGTTTTTT	TRBV6-6	TRBJ2-2	NA	TRBD2
CASSVHGGQANEKLFF	TGTGCCAGCAGCGTACATGGGGGCCAGGCTAATGAAAAACTGTTTTTT	TRBV9	TRBJ1-4	few	NA
CASRIRDKSTDTQYF	TGTGCCAGCAGGATCCGGGACAAGAGCACAGATACGCAGTATTTT	TRBV27	TRBJ2-3	NA	NA
CAWTNTRLHSYGYTF	TGTGCCTGGACTAACACCAGGCTGCATTCTTATGGCTACACCTTC	TRBV30	TRBJ1-2	NA	NA
CASSLTDRGLSHYGYTF	TGTGCCAGCAGTTTGACGGACAGGGGGCTTTCTCACTATGGCTACACCTTC	TRBV28	TRBJ1-2	NA	TRBD1
CASSSQGNEAFF	TGCGCCAGCAGCTCACAGGGAAATGAAGCTTTCTTT	TRBV5-1	TRBJ1-1	NA	NA
CASSSTGSGNTIYF	TGCGCCAGCAGCTCCACAGGCTCTGGAAACACCATATATTTT	TRBV5-1	TRBJ1-3	NA	NA
CASSLRQGGYNEQFF	TGTGCCAGCAGTCTTCGACAGGGCGGGTACAATGAGCAGTTCTTC	TRBV25-1	TRBJ2-1	few	TRBD1
CATSMITGWETQYF	TGTGCCACCAGCATGATTACAGGATGGGAGACCCAGTACTTC	TRBV15	TRBJ2-5	once	NA
CASSLGQGFRQPQHF	TGTGCCAGCAGTTTAGGGCAGGGATTCAGGCAGCCCCAGCATTTT	TRBV28	TRBJ1-5	NA	NA
CASSFRRGNTDTQYF	TGTGCCAGCAGTTTTCGGCGGGGGAACACAGATACGCAGTATTTT	TRBV28	TRBJ2-3	once	TRBD2
CASSPRVANTGELFF	TGTGCCAGCAGCCCCAGGGTTGCGAACACCGGGGAGCTGTTTTTT	TRBV5-6	TRBJ2-2	NA	NA
CASRPQGAGNTEAFF	TGTGCCAGCAGGCCCCAGGGGGCCGGGAACACTGAAGCTTTCTTT	TRBV27	TRBJ1-1	NA	TRBD1
CASTRTGSGYEQYF	TGTGCCAGCACTCGGACTGGTTCGGGGTACGAGCAGTACTTC	TRBV6-1	TRBJ2-7	NA	NA
CASSQSAGPIYGYTF	TGTGCCAGCAGCCAAAGTGCGGGACCTATCTATGGCTACACCTTC	TRBV9	TRBJ1-2	few	NA
CASSEAQRGTEAFF	TGTGCCAGCAGTGAAGCGCAGAGAGGGACTGAAGCTTTCTTT	TRBV6-1	TRBJ1-1	NA	NA
CASSLRGSREAFF	TGTGCCAGCAGTTTACGAGGCAGCAGAGAAGCTTTCTTT	TRBV28	TRBJ1-1	NA	NA
CASSSHYEQYF	TGTGCCAGCAGTTCACACTACGAGCAGTACTTC	TRBV27	TRBJ2-7	NA	NA
CASSPYGGSGNTIYF	TGTGCCAGCAGCCCGTACGGGGGATCAGGAAACACCATATATTTT	TRBV11-2	TRBJ1-3	NA	NA
CASSYRGLWGDTQYF	TGTGCCAGCAGTTACAGGGGGCTTTGGGGAGATACGCAGTATTTT	TRBV6-5	TRBJ2-3	NA	TRBD1
CASSLAGGTGNTIYF	TGCGCCAGCAGCTTGGCGGGGGGCACGGGAAACACCATATATTTT	TRBV5-1	TRBJ1-3	NA	NA
CASSERSSTEAFF	TGTGCCAGCAGTGAAAGGTCTAGCACTGAAGCTTTCTTT	TRBV2	TRBJ1-1	NA	NA
CASSLGTGEGEQYF	TGTGCCAGCAGTTTAGGGACAGGGGAGGGCGAGCAGTACTTC	TRBV27	TRBJ2-7	NA	TRBD1
CASSFRGAAARHF	TGTGCCAGCAGTTTTCGGGGGGCGGCCGCGCGACATTTT	TRBV28	TRBJ1-5	NA	NA